The 19 T cell receptor beta chains below all came from one sample that was sequenced in a study of blood T cell repertoires in COVID-19 (dated by TCRdb to the early 2020s). The library came from the immunoSEQ multiplex PCR assay. TCRdb provides this immuneACCESS table in a form limited to in-frame rearrangements. Some clones are lacking; in checked studies, under half of them reflect an unresolved V gene, and why the rest are absent is not known. The table for this sample lists fewer than 250,000 clones; roughly 84% of them were counted only once. 20% of the sample is taken by the ten largest. Specimen: peripheral blood. The source is a human donor in a cohort sampled during active COVID-19.

V usage is TRBV28 and J usage is TRBJ1-2; D gene ambiguous. The V gene lost 6 bases and the J gene lost 5 bases, with 7 bases spanning the gap. The CDR3 has 11 amino acids. CDR1 is MDHEN and CDR2 is SYDVKM in the germline V gene. The CDR3 DNA reads TGTGCCAGCAGCCCGTCTTATGGCTACACCTTC. Translated, it gives CASSPSYGYTF.

This chain joins TRBV2 and TRBJ1-6; D not resolved. The V gene lost 7 bases and the J gene lost 3 bases, with 7 bases spanning the gap. This CDR3 is 13 amino acids long. Germline V gene data show CDR1 as SNHLY and CDR2 as FYNNEI. This CDR3 is CASIRVYNSPLHF. CDR3 sequence (DNA): TGTGCCAGCATCCGGGTCTATAATTCACCCCTCCACTTT.

The chain uses TRBV6-5 and TRBJ1-5; D is ambiguous. From germline, CDR1 is MNHEY and CDR2 SVGAGI. This CDR3 has 14 residues. Trimming took off 0 bases at V and 6 bases at J, with 9 bases between the two ends. The CDR3: CASSYSHSGQPQHF. DNA of the CDR3: TGTGCCAGCAGTTACTCACACTCAGGTCAGCCCCAGCATTTT.

This chain links TRBV29-1 with TRBJ2-7; 10 bases match TRBD2. CDR1 is SQVTM, CDR2 ANQGSEA, per germline. J was trimmed by 4 bases and V by 3 bases; bases with no gene match: 9. CDR3 length: 15 amino acids. The CDR3 loop is CSVDSVAGGQYEQYF. In nucleotides, the CDR3 is TGCAGCGTTGATTCGGTAGCGGGAGGACAATACGAGCAGTACTTC.

The V call is TRBV24-1, the J call TRBJ2-2, with a tentative D call TRBD1 (6 bases). Germline-derived CDR1 and CDR2 are KGHDR and SFDVKD. Trimming took 10 bases from V and 4 from J, leaving 12 bases between them. The CDR3 spans 13 residues. In DNA, the CDR3 is TGTGCCACTCAGGGGCAAGGCACCGGGGAGCTGTTTTTT. Translating it yields CATQGQGTGELFF.

The rearrangement joins TRBV6-1 to TRBJ1-2, with unresolved D. The V gene's germline CDR1 is MNHNS and CDR2 SASEGT. CDR3 length: 15 amino acids. V dropped 0 bases and J dropped 2 bases, with 10 bases sitting between them. The CDR3 sequence: CASSEAGIPNYGYTF. The CDR3 DNA reads TGTGCCAGCAGTGAAGCCGGTATACCCAACTATGGCTACACCTTC.

The chain couples TRBV5-6 to TRBJ2-2; 7 bases agree with TRBD1. The CDR3 length is 17 residues. Per the germline V gene, CDR1 is SGHDT and CDR2 is YYEEEE. J lost 0 bases, V lost 1 base, and 6 bases had no gene match. The CDR3 loop reads CASSLSWTGANTGELFF. The CDR3 DNA sequence: TGTGCCAGCAGCTTGTCATGGACAGGAGCGAACACCGGGGAGCTGTTTTTT.

The chain carries TRBV7-6 and TRBJ1-2; TRBD1 aligns across 7 bases. Germline-derived CDR1 and CDR2 are SGHVS and FNYEAQ. This CDR3 has 15 residues. The V and J ends lost 1 base and 0 bases, in that order; junction bases with no gene match: 2. The CDR3 nucleotides are TGTGCCAGCAGCTTAGGACAGGGAGCTAACTATGGCTACACCTTC. Its translation: CASSLGQGANYGYTF.

The J gene is TRBJ2-1, the V gene TRBV27; 11 bases are a match to TRBD2. The CDR3 totals 17 residues. After removal of 3 bases from V and 9 bases from J, the junction contained 13 bases not matched to a gene. Germline assignment: CDR1 MNHEY and CDR2 SMNVEV (reference sequence). CDR3 residues: CASSFDRLAGTSGEQFF. The CDR3 region has the DNA TGTGCCAGCAGTTTTGACCGACTAGCGGGGACTAGTGGTGAGCAGTTCTTC.

Only one count was recorded for this clone. V usage is TRBV3-1 (or the pseudogene TRBV3-2) and J usage is TRBJ1-3; D is perhaps TRBD1 (5 bases). This CDR3 comprises 16 residues. Germline lookup yields CDR1 LGHDT and CDR2 YNNKEL (reference sequence). V was shortened by 1 base and J by 1 base, with 11 bases between the two germline ends. DNA for the CDR3: TGTGCCAGCAGCCAAGTTTCAGGGCGATCTGGAAACACCATATATTTT. Residues: CASSQVSGRSGNTIYF.

This chain joins TRBV24-1 and TRBJ2-2, with TRBD1 matching 8 bases. The germline CDR1 and CDR2 sequences are KGHDR and SFDVKD. V was clipped by 4 bases and J by 4 bases; unmatched bases: 7. The CDR3 loop spans 16 amino acids. The CDR3 here is CATSDADRGFTGELFF. CDR3 sequence (DNA): TGTGCCACCAGTGACGCCGACAGGGGTTTCACCGGGGAGCTGTTTTTT.

This chain joins TRBV28 and TRBJ2-1; D is ambiguous. This CDR3 is built from 12 residues. V dropped 3 bases and J dropped 10 bases, with 10 bases sitting between them. CDR1 is MDHEN and CDR2 is SYDVKM in the germline V gene. In DNA form, the CDR3 reads TGTGCCAGCAGTTTGAGACTTTTGGAGCAGTTCTTC. Translation gives CASSLRLLEQFF.

The chain links TRBV29-1 to TRBJ1-1; TRBD1 is a possible D gene (6 bases). The germline CDR1 and CDR2 sequences are SQVTM and ANQGSEA. This CDR3 has 13 residues. V gave up 5 bases and J gave up 5 bases, with 15 bases separating them. For the CDR3, the DNA is TGCAGCGTTCTGGTGGGGCAGGGGACTGAAGCTTTCTTT. This codes for CSVLVGQGTEAFF.

This clone was observed a few times. The rearrangement uses TRBV25-1 and TRBJ1-2; the D is unclear. V gave up 6 bases and J gave up 0 bases, with 5 bases separating them. Germline CDR1 MGHDK, CDR2 SYGVNS. This CDR3 spans 12 amino acids. The CDR3 spells CASRSANYGYTF. CDR3 sequence (DNA): TGTGCCAGCAGGTCAGCTAACTATGGCTACACCTTC.

The rearrangement links TRBV29-1 to TRBJ2-3, with D possibly TRBD2 on 5 matching bases. Trimming left V 8 bases short and J 6 bases short, with 12 bases between. There are 11 residues in the CDR3. CDR1 is SQVTM, CDR2 ANQGSEA, per germline. The CDR3 here is CSTGREDTQYF. DNA of the CDR3: TGCAGCACTGGTAGGGAGGATACGCAGTATTTT.

As for this clone: Different DNA sequences within this sample yield the same CDR3. The gene calls are TRBV7-9 and TRBJ2-2; D not certain. V dropped 4 bases and J dropped 0 bases, with 6 bases sitting between them. This CDR3 region has 14 residues. The germline CDR1 and CDR2 sequences are SEHNR and FQNEAQ (reference sequence). This chain's CDR3 is CASSYSANTGELFF. The CDR3 DNA follows: TGTGCCAGCAGCTACTCCGCGAACACCGGGGAGCTGTTTTTT.

J is TRBJ2-1 and V is TRBV5-4, with TRBD2 identical over 7 bases. V shed 2 bases, J shed 6 bases, and the junction held 8 bases outside the gene matches. CDR1 and CDR2 (germline): SGHNT, YYREEE (reference sequence). The CDR3 spans 15 residues. The CDR3 region is CASSFGGSRVNEQFF. The CDR3 DNA reads as TGTGCCAGCAGCTTCGGGGGGAGTCGGGTCAATGAGCAGTTCTTC.

The chain couples TRBV7-8 to TRBJ2-7, with D unresolved. This CDR3 has 14 residues. V lost 5 bases, J lost 5 bases, and 16 bases lay in between. CDR1 SGHVS and CDR2 FQNEAQ come from the germline V gene. In nucleotides, the CDR3 is TGTGCCAGCAGCCATCCGGGTCGAGGTGACGAGCAGTACGTC. Translated, it gives CASSHPGRGDEQYV.

This clone has only one observation. The chain links TRBV10-3 to TRBJ1-3, with D unresolved. Germline V gene data show CDR1 as ENHRY and CDR2 as SYGVKD. V was trimmed by 9 bases and J by 4 bases, leaving 13 bases between them. The CDR3 sequence is 13 residues long. The chain's CDR3 is CAMAGVDGNTIYF. CDR3 bases: TGTGCCATGGCGGGAGTAGACGGAAACACCATATATTTT.